This T cell receptor beta chain was captured by sequencing in a study of blood T cells in healthy people across ages. Germline CDR1 and CDR2: SGHRS and YFSETQ. This CDR3 is built from 15 residues. Trimming removed 0 bases from V and 4 bases from J, with 13 bases in between. Combining a sample-barcoded 5' primer with a J-beta primer mix, a second PCR ran for roughly 6 to 11 cycles. Each TCR beta cDNA got a 12-nucleotide random molecular identifier. TCRdb re-derived calls from the 5' RACE reads in MiXCR, one entry per CDR3 protein. Of about 1 million distinct CDR3 sequences listed, around 43% are singletons.

This sequence was found in a woman in her fifties or sixties in good health. The sample consisted of blood. This rearrangement joins TRBV5-1 to TRBJ1-1; maybe TRBD1 (5 bases). The CDR3 sequence is CASSLGPGRGTEAFF. CDR3 DNA: TGCGCCAGCAGCTTGGGTCCGGGGCGAGGCACTGAAGCTTTCTTT.